The 29 T cell receptor beta chains listed next were all sequenced from one sample in a study of TIL therapy for anti-PD-1-resistant metastatic lung cancer (dated by TCRdb to 2020 to 2022). The time point label corresponds to: pre-treatment sample, taken before nivolumab and TIL therapy. TCR beta CDR3 regions were amplified from genomic DNA with the immunoSEQ v3 hsTCRB kit using bias-controlled multiplex PCR. Imported from immuneACCESS, the table was reduced by TCRdb to in-frame sequences with V and J called. These copies leave out some clones; in studies compared against another copy, an unresolved V gene accounts for under half, and the cause of the remainder is not known. In all, the sample holds about 32,000 clones, and 74% of those were seen once. The ten biggest clones cover around 2.9% of the sample. The material sequenced was blood, taken at baseline. The receptors were gathered from a woman aged 30-79 years with non-small cell lung cancer.

The chain recombines TRBV15 with TRBJ1-3; TRBD1 is a possible D gene (6 bases). This CDR3 is 15 amino acids long. V lost 3 bases to trimming and J lost 0 bases, with 9 bases between them. Germline-derived CDR1 and CDR2 are LNHNV and YYDKDF (reference sequence). CDR3 protein: CATSSGQLSGNTIYF. The DNA of the CDR3 is TGTGCCACCAGCAGCGGACAGCTCTCTGGAAACACCATATATTTT.

The chain combines TRBV10-1 with TRBJ2-1, with TRBD2 matching 13 bases. The J segment lost 7 bases and the V segment lost 3 bases, leaving 9 bases of the junction unmatched. Germline values: CDR1 WNHNN, CDR2 SYGVQD (reference sequence). The CDR3 consists of 17 residues. The CDR3, as DNA: TGCGCCAGCAGTGACTCCCGACTAGCGGGAGGTGGGAATGAGCAGTTCTTC. Amino acid sequence: CASSDSRLAGGGNEQFF.

The J gene is TRBJ2-7, the V gene TRBV19; 8 positions agree with TRBD2. This CDR3 is 14 amino acids long. Germline V CDR1 and CDR2: LNHDA, SQIVND (reference sequence). Trimming took 7 bases from V and 7 from J; bases not matched to a gene: 12. CDR3 region: CASTPTAGVSEQYF. The CDR3 region has the DNA TGTGCCAGTACCCCCACAGCGGGAGTATCTGAGCAGTACTTC.

The chain carries TRBV12-5 and TRBJ2-5; no clear D. CDR1 is LGHNT, CDR2 FRNRAP, per germline. The germline V and J ends were trimmed by 6 bases and 4 bases, with 9 bases remaining between them. The CDR3 consists of 12 residues. CDR3 in amino acids: CASGNRAETQYF. The CDR3 DNA reads TGTGCTAGTGGAAACAGAGCAGAGACCCAGTACTTC.

The rearrangement uses TRBV5-8 and TRBJ2-3, with D possibly matching TRBD2 (5 bases). CDR1 and CDR2 from the germline V gene are SGHTS and YDEGEE. V lost 1 base and J lost 0, with 12 bases in between. CDR3 length: 16 residues. In DNA, the CDR3 is TGTGCCAGCAGCTTGTATGAGGGTTTAAGCACAGATACGCAGTATTTT. Amino acids: CASSLYEGLSTDTQYF.

In DNA form, the CDR3 reads TGTGCCAGCAGCTTGGGACAGGGGGCGCCCGCCTACGAGCAGTACTTC. Protein: CASSLGQGAPAYEQYF. J is TRBJ2-7 and V is TRBV5-6; 10 nucleotides line up with TRBD1. CDR3 size: 16 residues. Germline trimming cut 0 bases from V and 2 bases from J; bases unmatched to any gene: 5. In germline, CDR1 is SGHDT, CDR2 YYEEEE.

The chain carries TRBV18 and TRBJ1-1; a possible D gene is TRBD1 (6 bases). CDR1 KGHSH and CDR2 LQKENI come from the germline V gene. The length of the CDR3 is 14 residues. The V and J ends lost 6 bases and 5 bases respectively, with 16 bases between them. CDR3 in amino acids: CASSSDSGRTEAFF. The CDR3, as DNA: TGTGCCAGCTCCTCGGACAGTGGTAGGACTGAAGCTTTCTTT.

The chain employs TRBV10-3 and TRBJ2-5; 9 bases match TRBD2. V was pared by 0 bases and J by 5 bases, with 10 bases of the junction left unmatched. CDR1 is ENHRY, CDR2 SYGVKD, per germline. This CDR3 has 17 amino acids. The CDR3 is CAISESVLAGAVETQYF. The CDR3 DNA is TGTGCCATCAGTGAGTCGGTATTAGCGGGAGCTGTGGAGACCCAGTACTTC.

The chain has TRBV6-1 and TRBJ2-1, with TRBD2 as a possible D gene (5 bases). The CDR3 runs 15 residues. V lost 2 bases and J lost 6, with 14 bases in between. From germline, CDR1 is MNHNS and CDR2 SASEGT. The CDR3 bases are TGTGCCAGCAGTGAAAGGCTAGCCGCCAGCAATGAGCAGTTCTTC. Its protein product is CASSERLAASNEQFF.

This chain joins TRBV27 and TRBJ2-2; D may be TRBD2 (7 bases). There are 16 residues in the CDR3. Trimming stripped 3 bases from V and 4 bases from J, with 15 bases between. Germline lookup yields CDR1 MNHEY and CDR2 SMNVEV (reference sequence). The CDR3 reads CASSFLGGRGTGELFF. Here the CDR3 DNA reads TGTGCCAGCAGTTTCCTGGGGGGGCGCGGCACCGGGGAGCTGTTTTTT.

The V gene is TRBV7-6, the J gene TRBJ1-2; TRBD1 might be the D (5 bases). V was clipped by 2 bases and J by 8 bases, with 21 bases between them. The CDR3 spans 16 residues. CDR1 is SGHVS, CDR2 FNYEAQ, per germline. CDR3 protein: CASSLSAAGKRGGYTF. The CDR3 region has the DNA TGTGCCAGCAGCTTAAGTGCGGCAGGGAAAAGGGGAGGCTACACCTTC.

This clone was observed a single time. This rearrangement joins TRBV5-4 to TRBJ2-3, with 8 bases that match TRBD1. V shed 0 bases, J shed 2 bases, and the junction held 2 bases outside the gene matches. The CDR3 length is 15 residues. Germline V CDR1 and CDR2: SGHNT, YYREEE (reference sequence). The CDR3: CASSLGDRSTDTQYF. CDR3 sequence (DNA): TGTGCCAGCAGCTTGGGGGACAGGTCCACAGATACGCAGTATTTT.

This chain connects TRBV7-8 to TRBJ1-4; D may be TRBD1 (6 bases). In germline, CDR1 is SGHVS, CDR2 FQNEAQ. This CDR3 spans 15 amino acids. Trimming took 4 bases from V and 2 from J, leaving 11 bases between them. The CDR3 sequence: CASSSTGFTNEKLFF. CDR3 DNA sequence: TGTGCCAGCAGCTCAACAGGGTTTACTAATGAAAAACTGTTTTTT. Together with reference TRBV7-8 and TRBJ1-4, the CDR3 gives the full variable domain: GAGVSQSPRYKVAKRGQDVALRCDPISGHVSLFWYQQALGQGPEFLTYFQNEAQLDKSGLPSDRFFAERPEGSVSTLKIQRTQQEDSAVYLCASSSTGFTNEKLFFGSGTQLSVL.

The V gene is TRBV18, the J gene TRBJ2-7; D unresolved. CDR1 and CDR2 (germline): KGHSH, LQKENI. V was pared by 0 bases and J by 4 bases, with 16 bases between. The CDR3 loop spans 16 amino acids. The CDR3 nucleotides are TGTGCCAGCTCACCACCCCCCCTAAGGCTGGGATACGAGCAGTACTTC. This encodes CASSPPPLRLGYEQYF. The whole variable domain, filled in from reference TRBV18 and TRBJ2-7, reads NAGVMQNPRHLVRRRGQEARLRCSPMKGHSHVYWYRQLPEEGLKFMVYLQKENIIDESGMPKERFSAEFPKEGPSILRIQQVVRGDSAAYFCASSPPPLRLGYEQYFGPGTRLTVT.

The chain recombines TRBV5-1 with TRBJ2-1, with 10 bases fitting TRBD2. The CDR3 extends over 15 amino acids. CDR1 is SGHRS and CDR2 is YFSETQ in the germline V gene. The J segment lost 4 bases and the V segment lost 7 bases, leaving 8 bases of the junction unmatched. Here the CDR3 DNA reads TGCGCCAGCCAGGAAGGGACTAGCGATTACAATGAGCAGTTCTTC. The encoded protein is CASQEGTSDYNEQFF.

The chain has TRBV6-5 and TRBJ2-3; 9 positions agree with TRBD2. CDR1 and CDR2 from the germline V gene are MNHEY and SVGAGI. The V segment lost 0 bases and the J segment 6 bases; nucleotides outside the gene matches: 7. There are 16 residues in the CDR3. The CDR3 protein is CASSYSGGRAEDTQYF. The DNA of the CDR3 is TGTGCCAGCAGTTACTCGGGCGGGAGGGCCGAGGATACGCAGTATTTT.

The chain has TRBV2 and TRBJ1-1, with D unresolved. V lost 6 bases and J 6 bases, leaving 11 bases between the germline ends. Germline assignment: CDR1 SNHLY and CDR2 FYNNEI. The CDR3 loop spans 12 amino acids. The CDR3 loop reads CASSDLLSEAFF. CDR3 sequence (DNA): TGTGCCAGCAGCGATTTGTTATCTGAAGCTTTCTTT.

The chain couples TRBV28 to TRBJ1-4, with D perhaps matching TRBD1 (5 bases). The length of the CDR3 is 16 residues. The germline V gene encodes CDR1 MDHEN and CDR2 SYDVKM. The V and J ends lost 5 bases and 5 bases respectively, with 18 bases between them. CDR3 sequence (DNA): TGTGCCAGCAGTCAGCTTCTGGGGGGAGGGAATGAAAAACTGTTTTTT. Residues: CASSQLLGGGNEKLFF.

This chain links TRBV7-9 with TRBJ2-3; D not certain. In germline, CDR1 is SEHNR, CDR2 FQNEAQ (reference sequence). V lost 3 bases to trimming and J lost 2 bases, with 9 bases between them. This CDR3 comprises 14 residues. For the CDR3, the DNA is TGTGCCAGCAGCTTGTCATCATCCACAGATACGCAGTATTTT. Its protein is CASSLSSSTDTQYF. Based on the CDR3 plus reference TRBV7-9 and TRBJ2-3, the full variable domain is DTGVSQNPRHKITKRGQNVTFRCDPISEHNRLYWYRQTLGQGPEFLTYFQNEAQLEKSRLLSDRFSAERPKGSFSTLEIQRTEQGDSAMYLCASSLSSSTDTQYFGPGTRLTVL.

V gene TRBV5-1 combines with J gene TRBJ1-3; 9 positions match TRBD1. V lost 0 bases, J lost 2 bases, and 3 bases stayed unmatched. This CDR3 has 16 residues. The germline V gene encodes CDR1 SGHRS and CDR2 YFSETQ. As DNA, the CDR3 is TGCGCCAGCAGCTTGGGGGACAGGGCGACTGGAAACACCATATATTTT. This sequence encodes CASSLGDRATGNTIYF. Full variable domain (missing parts from reference TRBV5-1 and TRBJ1-3): KAGVTQTPRYLIKTRGQQVTLSCSPISGHRSVSWYQQTPGQGLQFLFEYFSETQRNKGNFPGRFSGRQFSNSRSEMNVSTLELGDSALYLCASSLGDRATGNTIYFGEGSWLTVV.

This clone is medium-sized. This rearrangement joins TRBV9 to TRBJ2-1, with D unresolved. V dropped 3 bases and J dropped 9 bases, with 19 bases sitting between them. Germline CDR1 is SGDLS and CDR2 is YYNGEE. This CDR3 region has 15 residues. The CDR3 DNA follows: TGTGCCAGCAGCGCCGACTTAGCCGGCTTTGGTGAGCAGTTCTTC. Amino acid sequence: CASSADLAGFGEQFF. The full variable domain, in which reference TRBV9 and TRBJ2-1 provide the parts outside the CDR3, is DSGVTQTPKHLITATGQRVTLRCSPRSGDLSVYWYQQSLDQGLQFLIQYYNGEERAKGNILERFSAQQFPDLHSELNLSSLELGDSALYFCASSADLAGFGEQFFGPGTRLTVL.

The rearrangement uses TRBV18 and TRBJ1-1, with a tentative D call TRBD1 (6 bases). V lost 3 bases and J 11 bases, leaving 13 bases between the germline ends. This CDR3 has 12 amino acids. Germline CDR1 and CDR2: KGHSH and LQKENI. The CDR3 here is CASSPDSLTAFF. DNA of the CDR3: TGTGCCAGCTCACCGGACAGCCTGACCGCTTTCTTT.

The J gene is TRBJ1-1, the V gene TRBV30; D ambiguous. V lost 0 bases, J lost 1 base, and 24 bases lay in between. CDR3 length equals 19 residues. From germline, CDR1 is GTSNPN and CDR2 SVGIG (reference sequence). CDR3 in DNA: TGTGCCTGGAGTGTACTTTTTAGTACCGTAACGACGGGGAACACTGAAGCTTTCTTT. The encoded protein is CAWSVLFSTVTTGNTEAFF.

This clone has only one observation. V is TRBV7-8 and J is TRBJ2-5, with TRBD2 matching 12 bases. V lost 5 bases and J lost 5; bases outside the gene matches: 15. The CDR3 contains 18 residues. CDR1 is SGHVS, CDR2 FQNEAQ, per germline. CDR3 loop: CASSRTRGTSGWGETQYF. The CDR3 nucleotides read TGTGCCAGCAGCCGAACGAGAGGGACTAGCGGGTGGGGGGAGACCCAGTACTTC.

This clone was observed a handful of times. The V call is TRBV18, the J call TRBJ1-2, with unresolved D. Per germline, CDR1 KGHSH and CDR2 LQKENI. This CDR3 comprises 13 residues. Deletions cut 6 bases from V and 0 bases from J, with 8 bases between. CDR3 nucleotides: TGTGCCAGCTCGGACGGAGCTAACTATGGCTACACCTTC. Its protein is CASSDGANYGYTF.

This clone was observed a single time. This chain links TRBV10-2 with TRBJ1-2; TRBD1 matches at 9 bases. The CDR3 spans 13 residues. CDR1 is WSHSY and CDR2 is SAAADI in the germline V gene. The junction had 4 bases not matched to a gene; V was cut back by 5 bases and J by 6 bases. CDR3 sequence: CASSTGGIHGYTF. The CDR3 bases are TGCGCCAGCAGTACAGGGGGCATCCATGGCTACACCTTC.

This chain links TRBV19 with TRBJ2-5; D is undetermined. The CDR3 has 11 amino acids. V gave up 4 bases and J gave up 2 bases, with 2 bases separating them. Germline assignment: CDR1 LNHDA and CDR2 SQIVND (reference sequence). The CDR3 DNA reads as TGTGCCAGTAGTAGTCAAGAGACCCAGTACTTC. As protein: CASSSQETQYF. The whole variable domain, remainder taken from reference TRBV19 and TRBJ2-5, is DGGITQSPKYLFRKEGQNVTLSCEQNLNHDAMYWYRQDPGQGLRLIYYSQIVNDFQKGDIAEGYSVSREKKESFPLTVTSAQKNPTAFYLCASSSQETQYFGPGTRLLVL.

The rearrangement uses TRBV19 and TRBJ2-7, with TRBD2 as a possible D gene (5 bases). The germline V gene encodes CDR1 LNHDA and CDR2 SQIVND (reference sequence). V was shortened by 1 base and J by 6 bases, with 7 bases between the two germline ends. This CDR3 has 12 amino acids. CDR3: CASSIGAGEQYF. DNA of the CDR3: TGTGCCAGTAGTATAGGTGCGGGCGAGCAGTACTTC.

This sequence joins TRBV14 and TRBJ2-7; D is undetermined. Trimming stripped 4 bases from V and 4 bases from J, with 8 bases between. There are 12 residues in the CDR3. Germline CDR1 SGHDN, CDR2 FVKESK. The CDR3 coding sequence is TGTGCCAGCAGCCGCAGACTTTACGAGCAGTACTTC. This gives the protein CASSRRLYEQYF. The full variable domain, rest sourced from reference TRBV14 and TRBJ2-7, is EAGVTQFPSHSVIEKGQTVTLRCDPISGHDNLYWYRRVMGKEIKFLLHFVKESKQDESGMPNNRFLAERTGGTYSTLKVQPAELEDSGVYFCASSRRLYEQYFGPGTRLTVT.